The 2 T cell receptor beta chains reported below all come from one sample, sequenced in a study of cytomegalovirus exposure and HLA in healthy donors. Primers included in the PCR were 60 Vbeta and 13 Jbeta primers. Using immunoSEQ multiplex PCR, the repertoire was profiled, and TCRdb retains in-frame clones only, with some absent. Found here are 40,000 or so clones, roughly 77% of them singletons; the top ten hold roughly 1.5%. Sequenced material: PBMCs. These receptor sequences come from a man aged 25 to 40 in good health and CMV-seronegative.

This sequence joins TRBV4-3 and TRBJ2-1; D gene uncertain. V was cut by 1 base and J by 2 bases, with 18 bases left in between. The CDR3 has 18 residues. CDR1 LGHNA and CDR2 YSLEER come from the germline V gene. The CDR3 spells CASSQGTLGPETYNEQFF. The CDR3 region has the DNA TGCGCCAGCAGCCAAGGAACCCTAGGTCCGGAAACCTACAATGAGCAGTTCTTC.

In its sample, this clone was seen a few times. This chain joins TRBV7-9 and TRBJ2-2; 7 bases align to TRBD1. Germline assignment: CDR1 SEHNR and CDR2 FQNEAQ (reference sequence). V lost 5 bases to trimming and J lost 4 bases; unmatched junction nucleotides: 7. This CDR3 has 15 amino acids. As DNA, the CDR3 is TGTGCCAGCAGCCCCACAGGGGCGGGCACCGGGGAGCTGTTTTTT. This gives the protein CASSPTGAGTGELFF.